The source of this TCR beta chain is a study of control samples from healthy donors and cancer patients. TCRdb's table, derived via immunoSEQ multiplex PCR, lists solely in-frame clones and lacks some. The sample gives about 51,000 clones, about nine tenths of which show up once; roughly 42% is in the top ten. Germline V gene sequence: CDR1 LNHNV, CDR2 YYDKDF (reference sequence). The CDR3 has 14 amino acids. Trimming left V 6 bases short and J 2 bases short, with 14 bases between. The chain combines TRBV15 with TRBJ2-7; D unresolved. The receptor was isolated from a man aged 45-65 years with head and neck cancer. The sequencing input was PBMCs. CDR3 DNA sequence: TGTGCCACCAGACGATTTGACGGCCCCTACGAGCAGTACTTC. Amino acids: CATRRFDGPYEQYF.